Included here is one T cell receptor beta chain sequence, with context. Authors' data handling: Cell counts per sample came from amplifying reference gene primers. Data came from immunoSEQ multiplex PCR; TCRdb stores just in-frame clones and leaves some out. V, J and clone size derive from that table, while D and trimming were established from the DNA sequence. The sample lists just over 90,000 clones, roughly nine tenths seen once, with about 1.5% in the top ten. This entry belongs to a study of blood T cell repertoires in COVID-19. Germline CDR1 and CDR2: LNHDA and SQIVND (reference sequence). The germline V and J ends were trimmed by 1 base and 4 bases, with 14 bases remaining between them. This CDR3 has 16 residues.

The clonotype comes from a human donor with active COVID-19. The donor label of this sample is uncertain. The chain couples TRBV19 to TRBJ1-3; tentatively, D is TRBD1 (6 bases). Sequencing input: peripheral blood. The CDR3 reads CASSIGGTPGGNTIYF. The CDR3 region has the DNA TGTGCCAGTAGTATAGGAGGGACACCCGGCGGAAACACCATATATTTT.